A single sample is the source of the 17 T cell receptor beta chains below, sequenced in a study of blood T cell repertoires in COVID-19. Sequencing was performed with immunoSEQ multiplex PCR; in TCRdb, only in-frame clones are kept and a portion is missing. The table lists more than 95,000 clones, 90% to 95% of them singletons. The sample was peripheral blood. Every receptor here comes from a human donor in a cohort sampled during active COVID-19.

The J gene is TRBJ1-1, the V gene TRBV27; TRBD1 might be the D (5 bases). With 6 bases removed from V and 7 bases from J, the gap between germline ends came to 15 bases. The CDR3 totals 13 residues. Germline lookup yields CDR1 MNHEY and CDR2 SMNVEV (reference sequence). CDR3 sequence reads: CASSPGGTGEAFF. CDR3 nucleotide sequence: TGTGCCAGCAGCCCCGGGGGGACTGGTGAAGCTTTCTTT.

The chain employs TRBV7-2 and TRBJ2-3, with D maybe TRBD2 (5 bases). V lost 1 base, J lost 2 bases, and 13 bases lay in between. The CDR3 extends over 16 amino acids. Germline V gene sequence: CDR1 SGHTA, CDR2 FQGNSA. CDR3 sequence reads: CASSLGGGPSTDTQYF. CDR3 DNA sequence: TGTGCCAGCAGCTTAGGAGGCGGGCCGTCCACAGATACGCAGTATTTT.

The chain combines TRBV11-2 with TRBJ1-2, with TRBD1 matching 9 bases. The trim removed 3 bases at V and 5 bases at J, leaving 4 bases unmatched. This CDR3 spans 14 amino acids. Germline CDR1 and CDR2: SGHAT and FQNNGV. CDR3 nucleotides: TGTGCCAGCAGCTTGACACAGGGGGCATATGGCTACACCTTC. Translated: CASSLTQGAYGYTF.

The chain recombines TRBV6-6 with TRBJ2-7, with D uncertain. Germline V CDR1 and CDR2: MNHNY, SVGAGI (reference sequence). Trimming stripped 2 bases from V and 1 base from J, with 6 bases between. CDR3 length: 13 amino acids. CDR3 residues: CASSYDSSYEQYF. The CDR3 DNA sequence: TGTGCCAGCAGTTACGACTCTTCCTACGAGCAGTACTTC.

The V call is TRBV2, the J call TRBJ1-1; no reliable D call. Looked up from germline, CDR1 is SNHLY and CDR2 is FYNNEI. The V end was cut by 1 base, the J end by 3 bases, with 12 bases between. This CDR3 comprises 15 residues. CDR3 sequence reads: CASSEGFRSDTEAFF. Here the CDR3 DNA reads TGTGCCAGCAGTGAAGGATTCCGATCGGACACTGAAGCTTTCTTT.

This sequence joins TRBV7-6 and TRBJ2-3; D remains unclear. The germline gives CDR1 SGHVS, CDR2 FNYEAQ. V lost 2 bases and J lost 0, with 3 bases in between. The CDR3 spans 13 residues. CDR3 loop: CASSLSSTDTQYF. The CDR3 nucleotides are TGTGCCAGCAGCTTATCTAGCACAGATACGCAGTATTTT.

V gene TRBV4-3 combines with J gene TRBJ2-3; 8 bases align to TRBD2. The ends lost 1 base at V and 2 bases at J; junction bases unmatched: 5. The length of the CDR3 is 16 residues. Germline V gene data show CDR1 as LGHNA and CDR2 as YSLEER. CDR3 nucleotides: TGCGCCAGCAGCCAAGTGGAAGCGGGAGACACAGATACGCAGTATTTT. It translates to CASSQVEAGDTDTQYF.

V gene TRBV19 combines with J gene TRBJ2-7; TRBD2 agrees at 7 bases. The CDR3 has 14 amino acids. V shed 6 bases and J 4 bases; nucleotides not matched to a gene: 9. Germline V gene sequence: CDR1 LNHDA, CDR2 SQIVND (reference sequence). The chain's CDR3 is CASRPGGFVYEQYF. The CDR3 nucleotides are TGTGCCAGTAGGCCGGGGGGATTCGTGTACGAGCAGTACTTC. Variable domain in full (rest from reference TRBV19 and TRBJ2-7): DGGITQSPKYLFRKEGQNVTLSCEQNLNHDAMYWYRQDPGQGLRLIYYSQIVNDFQKGDIAEGYSVSREKKESFPLTVTSAQKNPTAFYLCASRPGGFVYEQYFGPGTRLTVT.

This sequence joins TRBV3-1 (or the pseudogene TRBV3-2) and TRBJ2-7; D not resolved. V was clipped by 0 bases and J by 1 base, with 13 bases between them. The CDR3 runs to 16 residues. Germline values: CDR1 LGHDT, CDR2 YNNKEL (reference sequence). The CDR3 protein is CASSQDLRQLSYEQYF. In DNA, the CDR3 is TGTGCCAGCAGCCAAGATCTGAGGCAGCTGTCCTACGAGCAGTACTTC.

The chain is built from TRBV5-1 and TRBJ2-3; 8 positions match TRBD2. Unmatched junction bases numbered 9, after V lost 1 base and J lost 5 bases. Germline-derived CDR1 and CDR2 are SGHRS and YFSETQ. The CDR3 is made up of 16 amino acids. The CDR3 nucleotides read TGCGCCAGCAGCTTGACTAGCGGAGCGGTAGGAGATACGCAGTATTTT. Its protein is CASSLTSGAVGDTQYF.

The chain is built from TRBV7-3 and TRBJ1-1; a weak D match, TRBD1 (5 bases). Deletions cut 2 bases from V and 0 bases from J, with 7 bases between. Germline assignment: CDR1 SGHTA and CDR2 FQGTGA. The CDR3 runs 14 residues. The CDR3 DNA reads TGTGCCAGCAGCTTAGAAGGGGTGAACACTGAAGCTTTCTTT. Protein product: CASSLEGVNTEAFF.

The gene calls are TRBV5-1 and TRBJ1-2; D ambiguous. The V and J ends lost 4 bases and 3 bases respectively, with 13 bases between them. The CDR3 extends over 14 amino acids. The germline V gene encodes CDR1 SGHRS and CDR2 YFSETQ. The CDR3 nucleotides are TGCGCCAGCAGCCTGGACTTGAGTGACTATGGCTACACCTTC. Its protein product is CASSLDLSDYGYTF.

V is TRBV3-1 (or the pseudogene TRBV3-2) and J is TRBJ2-1; D is possibly TRBD2 (7 bases). Trimming stripped 1 base from V and 10 bases from J, with 17 bases between. This CDR3 has 15 residues. CDR1 is LGHDT and CDR2 is YNNKEL in the germline V gene (reference sequence). DNA for the CDR3: TGTGCCAGCAGCCAAGGGGCGGGGGCGTGGGGGGAGCAGTTCTTC. It specifies CASSQGAGAWGEQFF.

This chain uses TRBV3-1 (or the pseudogene TRBV3-2) with TRBJ2-2; 11 bases are a match to TRBD2. CDR1 and CDR2 from the germline V gene are LGHDT and YNNKEL (reference sequence). Unmatched junction bases numbered 0, after V lost 1 base and J lost 5 bases. The CDR3 has 15 residues. The CDR3 is CASSQVAGGTGELFF. CDR3 sequence (DNA): TGTGCCAGCAGCCAAGTAGCGGGAGGGACCGGGGAGCTGTTTTTT.

This chain joins TRBV28 and TRBJ2-5, with 13 bases lining up with TRBD2. Germline loops: CDR1 MDHEN, CDR2 SYDVKM. Germline trimming cut 6 bases from V and 4 bases from J; bases unmatched to any gene: 11. This CDR3 region has 17 residues. CDR3 DNA: TGTGCCAGCAGCCTCGGACTAGCGGGAGTATTGGGAGAGACCCAGTACTTC. Translation gives CASSLGLAGVLGETQYF.

This clone was found once. The chain is built from TRBV2 and TRBJ2-5; D is undetermined. The length of the CDR3 is 13 residues. Germline-derived CDR1 and CDR2 are SNHLY and FYNNEI. V lost 4 bases and J lost 4, with 10 bases in between. The CDR3 nucleotides are TGTGCCAGCAGTGGACAACTCGGAGAGACCCAGTACTTC. The encoded protein is CASSGQLGETQYF.

This chain connects TRBV20-1 to TRBJ2-5, with 10 bases aligning to TRBD2. The CDR3 totals 17 residues. The V gene's germline CDR1 is DFQATT and CDR2 SNEGSKA (reference sequence). V was clipped by 3 bases and J by 1 base; unmatched bases: 11. The CDR3 reads CSASSWLAGELQETQYF. CDR3 nucleotides: TGCAGTGCTAGTAGCTGGCTAGCGGGGGAACTCCAAGAGACCCAGTACTTC.